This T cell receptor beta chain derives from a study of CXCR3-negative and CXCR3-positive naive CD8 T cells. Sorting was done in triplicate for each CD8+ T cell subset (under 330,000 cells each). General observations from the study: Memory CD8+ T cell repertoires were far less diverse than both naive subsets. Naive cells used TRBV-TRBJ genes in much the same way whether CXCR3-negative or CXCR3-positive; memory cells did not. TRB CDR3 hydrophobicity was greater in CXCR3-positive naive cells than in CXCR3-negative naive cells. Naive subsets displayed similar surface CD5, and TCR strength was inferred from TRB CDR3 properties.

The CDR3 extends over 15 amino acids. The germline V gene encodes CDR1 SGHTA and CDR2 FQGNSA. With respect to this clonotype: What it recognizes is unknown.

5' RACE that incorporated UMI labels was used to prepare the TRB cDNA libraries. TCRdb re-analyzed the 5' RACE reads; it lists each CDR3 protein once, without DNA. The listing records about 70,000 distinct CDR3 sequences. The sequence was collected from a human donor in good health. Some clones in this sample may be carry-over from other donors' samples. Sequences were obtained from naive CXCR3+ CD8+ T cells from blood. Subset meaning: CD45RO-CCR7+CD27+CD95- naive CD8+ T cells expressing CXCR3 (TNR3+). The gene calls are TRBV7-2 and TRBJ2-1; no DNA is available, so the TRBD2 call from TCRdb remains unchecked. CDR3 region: CASRWTSGGANEQFF.